The present T cell receptor beta chain was sequenced within a study of blood T cell repertoires in COVID-19. Which cohort a participant joined came from the clinical history participants gave. Sequencing was performed with immunoSEQ multiplex PCR; in TCRdb, only in-frame clones are kept and a portion is missing. The top ten clones hold just under 9.5% of a sample with 300,000 to 350,000 clones, over 85% of them seen once. With V trimmed by 0 bases and J by 4 bases, 3 bases remained unmatched. This CDR3 contains 17 residues. CDR1 and CDR2 from the germline V gene are SGHNT and YYREEE (reference sequence).

The sequenced sample was PBMCs or T cells enriched from blood (not recorded which). The rearrangement links TRBV5-4 to TRBJ2-5, with TRBD2 matching over 16 bases. The receptor was isolated from a woman in her twenties or thirties who had recovered from COVID-19. Here the CDR3 reads CASSLAGTSGGGETQYF. The CDR3 nucleotides read TGTGCCAGCAGCTTGGCCGGGACTAGCGGGGGGGGAGAGACCCAGTACTTC.